Following are 27 T cell receptor beta chains from one sample sequenced in a study of vaccination and CD4 T cells after COVID-19. The assay that was used to sequence DNA from cultured CD4+ T cells was the Oncomine TCR Beta short-read assay. TCRdb called the PCR reads again in MiXCR, with one record for every CDR3 protein. The sample contains 14,000 or so distinct CDR3 sequences, roughly 29% of which appear only once. These receptors have no known antigen. As to treatment: roughly 10-day PBMC culture with coronavirus spike peptide pools or control peptides (ViraFEST assay). Input material: cultured CD4+ T cells from blood. The receptors here all came from a human donor with COVID-19.

The V call is TRBV14, the J call TRBJ2-2; D is ambiguous. The CDR3 runs 11 residues. Trimming removed 3 bases at V and 6 bases at J, with 2 bases between. From germline, CDR1 is SGHDN and CDR2 FVKESK. CDR3 residues: CASSHAGELFF. The CDR3 coding sequence is TGTGCCAGCAGCCATGCCGGGGAGCTGTTTTTT.

The chain links TRBV19 to TRBJ2-2; 9 bases line up with TRBD1. Trimming cost V 6 bases and J 4 bases; bases outside gene matches: 6. CDR1 LNHDA and CDR2 SQIVND come from the germline V gene (reference sequence). The CDR3 contains 15 residues. This CDR3 reads CASRPGTGSTGELFF. The CDR3 nucleotides read TGTGCCAGTAGACCCGGGACAGGGAGCACCGGGGAGCTGTTTTTT.

This clonotype showed up just a few times. The rearrangement links TRBV6-1 to TRBJ1-2, with TRBD1 matching 7 bases. Per germline, CDR1 MNHNS and CDR2 SASEGT. The CDR3 totals 13 residues. With V trimmed by 4 bases and J by 4 bases, 3 bases remained unmatched. CDR3 amino acids: CASSAGTVYGYTF. The CDR3 DNA follows: TGTGCCAGCAGTGCCGGGACAGTCTATGGCTACACCTTC.

The CDR3: CASSRTGGASLYEQYF. The CDR3 DNA reads as TGTGCCAGCAGTCGGACAGGGGGCGCCAGCCTCTACGAGCAGTACTTC. The V gene is TRBV27, the J gene TRBJ2-7, with 11 bases that match TRBD1. The germline V gene encodes CDR1 MNHEY and CDR2 SMNVEV (reference sequence). The CDR3 is made up of 16 amino acids. The trim removed 5 bases at V and 3 bases at J, leaving 9 bases unmatched.

There are a few counts of this clonotype. The V call is TRBV28, the J call TRBJ2-2; D is unresolved. CDR1 is MDHEN and CDR2 is SYDVKM in the germline V gene. This CDR3 is built from 12 residues. Between the trimmed V and J ends, which lost 6 bases and 6 bases, there was a span of 8 bases. DNA for the CDR3: TGTGCCAGCAGCCAGTATCCCGGGGAGCTGTTTTTT. It codes for CASSQYPGELFF. Full variable domain (outside the CDR3, taken from reference TRBV28 and TRBJ2-2): DVKVTQSSRYLVKRTGEKVFLECVQDMDHENMFWYRQDPGLGLRLIYFSYDVKMKEKGDIPEGYSVSREKKERFSLILESASTNQTSMYLCASSQYPGELFFGEGSRLTVL.

V usage is TRBV5-1 and J usage is TRBJ2-7; TRBD1 matches 8 bases. The CDR3 loop spans 14 amino acids. The germline V gene encodes CDR1 SGHRS and CDR2 YFSETQ. With 4 bases clipped from V and 4 bases from J, the junction kept 7 bases outside the gene matches. In nucleotides, the CDR3 is TGCGCCAGCAGCGGTACAGGGGGTTCTTACGAGCAGTACTTC. Protein product: CASSGTGGSYEQYF. The full variable domain, with the rest looked up from reference TRBV5-1 and TRBJ2-7, is KAGVTQTPRYLIKTRGQQVTLSCSPISGHRSVSWYQQTPGQGLQFLFEYFSETQRNKGNFPGRFSGRQFSNSRSEMNVSTLELGDSALYLCASSGTGGSYEQYFGPGTRLTVT.

The V and J genes are TRBV5-1 and TRBJ1-5; D gene unclear. Trimming removed 0 bases at V and 9 bases at J, with 13 bases between. Germline V gene data show CDR1 as SGHRS and CDR2 as YFSETQ. The CDR3 has 14 residues. CDR3: CASSLEGGQSPQHF. The CDR3 DNA reads TGCGCCAGCAGCTTGGAGGGAGGGCAGTCGCCCCAGCATTTT.

This clonotype has only a few counts. This chain uses TRBV2 with TRBJ1-1; D is possibly TRBD1 (6 bases). Per the germline V gene, CDR1 is SNHLY and CDR2 is FYNNEI. V gave up 9 bases and J gave up 0 bases, with 11 bases separating them. This CDR3 contains 13 residues. CDR3 DNA: TGTGCCAGTCTAACAGGGCTGAACACTGAAGCTTTCTTT. Encoded protein: CASLTGLNTEAFF. The full variable domain, completed using reference TRBV2 and TRBJ1-1, is EPEVTQTPSHQVTQMGQEVILRCVPISNHLYFYWYRQILGQKVEFLVSFYNNEISEKSEIFDDQFSVERPDGSNFTLKIRSTKLEDSAMYFCASLTGLNTEAFFGQGTRLTVV.

Comments on this clonotype: An end of the junction differs from the germline gene, which may be a read error. The J gene is TRBJ2-3, the V gene TRBV19, with 9 bases lining up with TRBD2. CDR1 and CDR2 (germline): LNHDA, SQIVND (reference sequence). CDR3 length: 16 residues. CDR3 DNA sequence: TGTGCCAGTAGGATAGGGGTAGCGGGGGGCACAGATACGCAGTATTTT. It encodes CASRIGVAGGTDTQYF.

The genes are TRBV24-1 and TRBJ2-1; D is undetermined. Germline values: CDR1 KGHDR, CDR2 SFDVKD. The CDR3 sequence is 13 residues long. Trimming cost V 4 bases and J 8 bases, with 11 bases left between them. CDR3 loop: CATSDPSRDEQFF. CDR3 nucleotides: TGTGCCACCAGTGACCCTTCGCGTGATGAGCAGTTCTTC.

J is TRBJ1-6 and V is TRBV21-1; the table's D call, TRBD1, was not checked against the DNA. TRBV21-1 is a known pseudogene. The CDR3 is made up of 14 amino acids. CDR3 protein: CASSIGQGNSPLHF. CDR3 coding DNA: TGTGCCAGCAGCATTGGACAGGGGAATTCACCCCTCCACTTT.

This clonotype was seen a few times. The chain carries TRBV9 and TRBJ2-3, with D perhaps given as TRBD1 or TRBD2 (5 bases each). CDR1 and CDR2 from the germline V gene are SGDLS and YYNGEE. This CDR3 comprises 14 residues. Trimming shortened V by 6 bases and J by 4 bases, and 15 bases separated the two germline ends. The CDR3 loop is CASNPVGAADTQYF. CDR3 nucleotides: TGTGCCAGCAACCCGGTCGGGGCGGCAGATACGCAGTATTTT. Complete variable domain (other parts from reference TRBV9 and TRBJ2-3): DSGVTQTPKHLITATGQRVTLRCSPRSGDLSVYWYQQSLDQGLQFLIQYYNGEERAKGNILERFSAQQFPDLHSELNLSSLELGDSALYFCASNPVGAADTQYFGPGTRLTVL.

The chain recombines TRBV7-2 with TRBJ2-5, with 12 bases that match TRBD2. This CDR3 is 17 amino acids long. In germline, CDR1 is SGHTA, CDR2 FQGNSA. V dropped 4 bases and J dropped 7; count of bases not matched to a gene: 13. For the CDR3, the DNA is TGTGCCAGCAGCTCGACTAGCGGGGGACCCAAAGGGAGGACCCAGTACTTC. It is translated as CASSSTSGGPKGRTQYF. The whole variable domain, remainder taken from reference TRBV7-2 and TRBJ2-5, is GAGVSQSPSNKVTEKGKDVELRCDPISGHTALYWYRQSLGQGLEFLIYFQGNSAPDKSGLPSDRFSAERTGGSVSTLTIQRTQQEDSAVYLCASSSTSGGPKGRTQYFGPGTRLLVL.

This clonotype was counted between two and nine times. V usage is TRBV5-1 and J usage is TRBJ1-5, with D perhaps matching TRBD1 (6 bases). The V gene's germline CDR1 is SGHRS and CDR2 YFSETQ. This CDR3 has 14 amino acids. V was pared by 3 bases and J by 5 bases, with 12 bases between. As DNA, the CDR3 is TGCGCCAGCAGCTCGGGGGGCAGGGATCAGCCCCAGCATTTT. It is translated as CASSSGGRDQPQHF.

The chain links TRBV6-1 to TRBJ2-5, with D unresolved. With 1 base removed from V and 4 bases from J, the gap between germline ends came to 1 base. This CDR3 contains 11 residues. Looked up from germline, CDR1 is MNHNS and CDR2 is SASEGT. The CDR3 DNA follows: TGTGCCAGCAGTGAAGGAGAGACCCAGTACTTC. Its translation: CASSEGETQYF.

This clonotype was seen a handful of times. This chain connects TRBV7-2 to TRBJ1-2, with 9 nucleotides matching TRBD1. This CDR3 contains 15 residues. Germline V gene data show CDR1 as SGHTA and CDR2 as FQGNSA. V shed 1 base, J shed 8 bases, and the junction held 8 bases outside the gene matches. CDR3 sequence (DNA): TGTGCCAGCAGCTTAGAAGGACAGGGGCGCACGGGCTACACCTTC. It codes for CASSLEGQGRTGYTF.

The J gene is TRBJ1-2, the V gene TRBV19, with TRBD1 as a possible D gene (5 bases). The CDR3 totals 14 residues. The V gene lost 3 bases and the J gene lost 3 bases, with 11 bases spanning the gap. Germline CDR1 and CDR2: LNHDA and SQIVND (reference sequence). Here the CDR3 reads CASSITRADYGYTF. In DNA, the CDR3 is TGTGCCAGTAGTATTACCAGGGCGGACTATGGCTACACCTTC.

There are a few counts of this clonotype. The chain recombines TRBV11-2 with TRBJ2-1; D is undetermined. From germline, CDR1 is SGHAT and CDR2 FQNNGV. The CDR3 runs 14 residues. Trimming shortened V by 1 base and J by 3 bases, and 7 bases separated the two germline ends. CDR3 sequence reads: CASSLVALYNEQFF. CDR3 nucleotides: TGTGCCAGCAGCTTAGTGGCCCTCTACAATGAGCAGTTCTTC.

This clonotype has just a few counts. The rearrangement uses TRBV6-1 and TRBJ1-4; D is ambiguous. CDR3 length: 16 amino acids. V lost 0 bases and J lost 10, with 18 bases in between. Germline values: CDR1 MNHNS, CDR2 SASEGT. The CDR3 sequence is CASSEASGWPQAKLFF. Here the CDR3 DNA reads TGTGCCAGCAGTGAAGCTTCCGGGTGGCCCCAGGCAAAACTGTTTTTT.

The chain couples TRBV11-1 to TRBJ2-5; D call uncertain. Looked up from germline, CDR1 is SGHAT and CDR2 is FQDESV (reference sequence). The V gene lost 6 bases and the J gene lost 4 bases, with 6 bases spanning the gap. This CDR3 contains 11 residues. The DNA for the CDR3 is TGTGCCAGCAGAGTTGGAGAGACCCAGTACTTC. Translating it yields CASRVGETQYF.

The rearrangement uses TRBV2 and TRBJ1-4, with D possibly TRBD1 on 5 matching bases. Germline V gene data show CDR1 as SNHLY and CDR2 as FYNNEI. The CDR3 extends over 15 amino acids. V lost 6 bases, J lost 7 bases, and 18 bases lay in between. The CDR3 sequence is CASRTDTLGGEKLFF. The CDR3 nucleotides are TGTGCCAGCAGGACTGACACCCTCGGGGGTGAAAAACTGTTTTTT.

V and J are TRBV20-1 and TRBJ1-4; no definite D call. The CDR3 contains 13 residues. Germline CDR1 DFQATT, CDR2 SNEGSKA (reference sequence). Trimming took 0 bases from V and 4 from J, leaving 6 bases between them. In DNA form, the CDR3 reads TGCAGTGCTAGAGATCCGGGTAATGAAAAACTGTTTTTT. Residues: CSARDPGNEKLFF.

This clonotype has only a few counts. V and J are TRBV5-1 and TRBJ1-4, with 9 nucleotides matching TRBD1. The CDR3 length is 15 residues. Looked up from germline, CDR1 is SGHRS and CDR2 is YFSETQ. J gave up 4 bases and V 0 bases, and 1 base lay outside the gene matches. CDR3 residues: CASSLEDRGNEKLFF. CDR3 in DNA: TGCGCCAGCAGCTTGGAGGACAGGGGTAATGAAAAACTGTTTTTT.

In its sample, this clonotype was seen a few times. The chain employs TRBV2 and TRBJ2-7, with 10 bases that match TRBD2. This CDR3 is 20 amino acids long. Germline V CDR1 and CDR2: SNHLY, FYNNEI. Losses at the gene ends were 1 base for V and 4 bases for J; bases not matched to a gene: 19. The CDR3 reads CASSEVRASGGRETRYEQYF. The CDR3 DNA reads TGTGCCAGCAGTGAAGTTAGGGCTAGCGGGGGCCGCGAGACCAGGTACGAGCAGTACTTC.

Note on this clonotype: Sequence at one end of the junction differs from germline and may be a read error. The DNA for the CDR3 is TGTGCTAGCAGCTTAGCCCCGTGGAAGGGGACTAGCCTCCCTAGCTCCTACGAGCAGTACTTC. As protein: CASSLAPWKGTSLPSSYEQYF. The genes are TRBV7-7 and TRBJ2-7; TRBD2 matches 9 bases. The CDR3 covers 21 residues. Germline V gene data show CDR1 as SSHAT and CDR2 as FNYEAQ (reference sequence).

The CDR3 nucleotides are TGTGCCAGCAGCCTCGTATTGGGACGTTCACCCCTCCACTTT. Translation gives CASSLVLGRSPLHF. The gene calls are TRBV7-2 and TRBJ1-6; the D gene is possibly TRBD1 (5 bases). This CDR3 comprises 14 residues. Deletions cut 5 bases from V and 9 bases from J, with 14 bases between. Germline CDR1 reads SGHTA; CDR2 reads FQGNSA.

This chain connects TRBV6-1 to TRBJ1-5, with D possibly being TRBD1 (6 bases). This CDR3 comprises 14 residues. V was shortened by 4 bases and J by 6 bases, with 13 bases between the two germline ends. The germline gives CDR1 MNHNS, CDR2 SASEGT. The DNA of the CDR3 is TGTGCCAGCAGTGTAAACAGGGCCGGTCAGCCCCAGCATTTT. This gives the protein CASSVNRAGQPQHF.